This T cell receptor (beta chain) is from a study of cytomegalovirus exposure and HLA in healthy donors. Study-level points and caveats: Cytomegalovirus status was reportedly diagnosed by the classifier with high sensitivity and specificity. For most TCR sequences rarity was the rule, although some public TCRs occurred in many donors.

PCR used 60 Vbeta primers and 13 Jbeta primers. Here immunoSEQ multiplex PCR was the method, and the copy in TCRdb shows in-frame clones only, minus some. The sample yields nearly 80,000 clones, around three quarters seen once. This CDR3 has 14 residues. Germline V gene lookup returns CDR1 SQVTM and CDR2 ANQGSEA. V was pared by 7 bases and J by 0 bases, with 7 bases of the junction left unmatched. Donors consisted of healthy bone marrow donors. Note on this clone: As yet, its antigen is unknown.

Sequencing was carried out using PBMCs. The rearrangement links TRBV29-1 to TRBJ2-3; the match to TRBD1 covers 7 bases. The receptor was derived from a woman aged 40 to 49 in good health and CMV-seropositive. CDR3 coding DNA: TGCAGCGCCCAGGGACAGCTTAGCACAGATACGCAGTATTTT. This encodes CSAQGQLSTDTQYF.